The entry that follows covers one T cell receptor (beta chain) sequence. Its target is unknown. Genomic DNA from each subset was divided evenly over several immunoSEQ plates. The repertoire was sequenced with immunoSEQ multiplex PCR; TCRdb's copy has only in-frame clones and lacks some. The data hold a few million clones, with 85% to 95% observed a single time. The data originate from a study of shared clonotypes between healthy human individuals. Study in general: The study used three CD4 naive, three CD4 memory, two CD8 naive and one CD8 memory plate per donor. Study-level points and caveats: For sorted subsets, rarefaction showed incomplete sequencing despite large depth. Generation of non-shared clonotypes was less probable than generation of clonotypes shared by all four donors.

The V segment lost 10 bases and the J segment 3 bases; nucleotides outside the gene matches: 12. The CDR3 has 15 amino acids. CDR1 and CDR2 (germline): SEHNR, FQNEAQ (reference sequence). This sequence joins TRBV7-9 and TRBJ1-1; 9 bases fit TRBD1. This clonotype originated in a man aged 18 to 29 in good health. Material for sequencing was naive CD4+ T cells sorted from blood. The sample's subset: CD45RA+ positively selected. In nucleotides, the CDR3 is TGTGCCACAAAACACAGGGGGCGAGAGGACACTGAAGCTTTCTTT. Translating it yields CATKHRGREDTEAFF.